Presented here are 5 T cell receptor beta chains from one specimen sequenced in a study of blood T cell repertoires in COVID-19. Clones were sequenced by immunoSEQ multiplex PCR, and TCRdb holds only the in-frame ones, with some missing. The data hold under 250,000 clones, with approximately 83% observed a single time. What was sequenced was peripheral blood. These receptors were collected from a young woman who had recovered from COVID-19.

The gene calls are TRBV5-4 and TRBJ1-1; tentatively, D is TRBD1 (5 bases). The CDR3 contains 14 residues. In germline, CDR1 is SGHNT, CDR2 YYREEE (reference sequence). Trimming pared 4 bases from V and 2 bases from J, leaving 12 bases between. CDR3 region: CASSPGHYNTEAFF. CDR3 nucleotides: TGTGCCAGCAGCCCCGGACACTATAACACTGAAGCTTTCTTT.

The chain joins TRBV11-2 to TRBJ1-5; TRBD1 aligns across 9 bases. V dropped 2 bases and J dropped 7; count of bases not matched to a gene: 3. The CDR3 runs 14 residues. From germline, CDR1 is SGHAT and CDR2 FQNNGV. The CDR3 region is CASSLRDRVQPQHF. DNA for the CDR3: TGTGCCAGCAGCTTAAGGGACAGGGTACAGCCCCAGCATTTT.

The chain links TRBV28 to TRBJ2-2, with a tentative D call TRBD2 (6 bases). CDR3 size: 16 residues. The germline V gene has CDR1 MDHEN and CDR2 SYDVKM. V shed 4 bases and J shed 1 base, with 13 bases lying between them. CDR3 sequence: CASSSRGSGNTGELFF. The CDR3 DNA is TGTGCCAGCAGTTCCCGAGGTAGCGGGAACACCGGGGAGCTGTTTTTT.

V gene TRBV18 combines with J gene TRBJ2-7; D possibly corresponds to TRBD2 (5 bases). V gave up 3 bases and J gave up 5 bases, with 14 bases separating them. Germline V gene sequence: CDR1 KGHSH, CDR2 LQKENI. The CDR3 spans 14 residues. The CDR3 coding sequence is TGTGCCAGCTCACCGGACCTTAACGGGGACGAGCAGTACTTC. Translated, it gives CASSPDLNGDEQYF.

The chain couples TRBV4-1 to TRBJ2-7, with TRBD1 matching over 7 bases. The CDR3 has 13 amino acids. Germline CDR1 reads MGHRA; CDR2 reads YSYEKL. Trimming removed 3 bases from V and 5 bases from J; junction bases left unmatched: 4. CDR3 protein: CASSQVDRDEQYF. The CDR3 bases are TGCGCCAGCAGCCAGGTCGACAGGGACGAGCAGTACTTC.